The 11 T cell receptor beta chains reported below all come from one sample, sequenced in a study of regulatory T cells in long-lasting Graves disease. Arm-PCR with iRepertoire HTBI primers amplified the CDR3 regions for these TCR beta libraries. TCRdb reprocessed the multiplex PCR reads with MiXCR, giving one entry per CDR3 protein. This table holds hundreds of thousands of distinct CDR3 sequences, roughly a sixth found once. Time point noted: newly diagnosed GD, antithyroid drugs for less than 3 months. PBMC RNA was the source of the TCR library. The sequencing here drew on peripheral blood mononuclear cells (PBMCs), taken at new diagnosis, from a patient treated with antithyroid drugs. The receptors were sampled from a female donor with Graves disease.

The chain uses TRBV28 and TRBJ1-2; 11 positions match TRBD1. This CDR3 region has 15 residues. Germline trimming cut 5 bases from V and 5 bases from J; bases unmatched to any gene: 7. Germline V gene data show CDR1 as MDHEN and CDR2 as SYDVKM. CDR3 protein: CASSPPDRGRYGYTF. CDR3 in DNA: TGTGCCAGCAGTCCACCGGACAGGGGGCGTTATGGCTACACCTTC.

This clonotype was seen repeatedly, ten times or more. The gene calls are TRBV10-1 and TRBJ1-4; unclear D gene. CDR3 length: 13 amino acids. Germline values: CDR1 WNHNN, CDR2 SYGVQD (reference sequence). V was pared by 9 bases and J by 5 bases, with 13 bases between. CDR3 nucleotide sequence: TGCGCCAGTCAAAGCCAGATAAATGAAAAACTGTTTTTT. Amino acid sequence: CASQSQINEKLFF.

This clonotype was counted at least ten times. The chain carries TRBV5-4 and TRBJ1-1; D is undetermined. Trimming left V 0 bases short and J 5 bases short, with 14 bases between. The CDR3 has 15 residues. The V gene's germline CDR1 is SGHNT and CDR2 YYREEE (reference sequence). CDR3 in amino acids: CASSLAGPMETEAFF. CDR3 in DNA: TGTGCCAGCAGCTTGGCCGGCCCCATGGAGACTGAAGCTTTCTTT.

This clonotype was counted ten times or more. This chain links TRBV28 with TRBJ1-4; 7 nucleotides line up with TRBD1. The CDR3 runs 15 residues. Germline-derived CDR1 and CDR2 are MDHEN and SYDVKM. The V and J ends lost 3 bases and 8 bases, in that order; junction bases with no gene match: 9. The DNA of the CDR3 is TGTGCCAGCAGTTTTCCCAGGACAGGAGGGGAAAAACTGTTTTTT. As protein: CASSFPRTGGEKLFF. Complete variable domain (other parts from reference TRBV28 and TRBJ1-4): DVKVTQSSRYLVKRTGEKVFLECVQDMDHENMFWYRQDPGLGLRLIYFSYDVKMKEKGDIPEGYSVSREKKERFSLILESASTNQTSMYLCASSFPRTGGEKLFFGSGTQLSVL.

This clonotype was found many times. This rearrangement joins TRBV2 to TRBJ1-2, with D unresolved. V lost 1 base and J 7 bases, leaving 4 bases between the germline ends. CDR1 SNHLY and CDR2 FYNNEI come from the germline V gene. This CDR3 comprises 11 residues. Here the CDR3 reads CASSEGSGYTF. The DNA of the CDR3 is TGTGCCAGCAGTGAAGGAAGTGGCTACACCTTC.

The sample holds a few counts of this clonotype. CDR3 in amino acids: CSATRAGNQPQHF. The CDR3, as DNA: TGCAGTGCCACTCGAGCAGGCAATCAGCCCCAGCATTTT. The V and J genes are TRBV20-1 and TRBJ1-5; D gene uncertain. Trimming pared 6 bases from V and 2 bases from J, leaving 11 bases between. The CDR3 is 13 residues long. Germline lookup yields CDR1 DFQATT and CDR2 SNEGSKA (reference sequence).

This clonotype was picked up many times. The V and J genes are TRBV3-1 and TRBJ2-2, with D hard to call. The CDR3 totals 16 residues. CDR1 is LGHDT, CDR2 YNNKEL, per germline (reference sequence). V lost 0 bases and J lost 1, with 9 bases in between. The CDR3 region is CASSQDYLRNTGELFF. CDR3 nucleotides: TGTGCCAGCAGCCAAGATTACCTTCGGAACACCGGGGAGCTGTTTTTT.

V gene TRBV5-1 combines with J gene TRBJ2-3, with 8 nucleotides matching TRBD2. V trimming: 0 bases; J trimming: 2 bases; junction bases outside the gene matches: 5. Germline loops: CDR1 SGHRS, CDR2 YFSETQ. The CDR3 spans 16 residues. The chain's CDR3 is CASSLAGGRITDTQYF. CDR3 in DNA: TGCGCCAGCAGCTTGGCCGGCGGGAGGATCACAGATACGCAGTATTTT. The whole variable domain, remainder taken from reference TRBV5-1 and TRBJ2-3, is KAGVTQTPRYLIKTRGQQVTLSCSPISGHRSVSWYQQTPGQGLQFLFEYFSETQRNKGNFPGRFSGRQFSNSRSEMNVSTLELGDSALYLCASSLAGGRITDTQYFGPGTRLTVL.

V gene TRBV4-3 combines with J gene TRBJ2-7; 10 bases fit TRBD2. The CDR3 has 16 amino acids. Per germline, CDR1 LGHNA and CDR2 YSLEER. V trimming: 0 bases; J trimming: 4 bases; junction bases outside the gene matches: 6. Here the CDR3 DNA reads TGCGCCAGCAGCCAAGAACTACTGGGACTAGCGTACGAGCAGTACTTC. Protein: CASSQELLGLAYEQYF.

This clonotype was observed many times. The chain employs TRBV20-1 and TRBJ2-7; TRBD1 matches 9 bases. CDR3 length: 14 amino acids. The junction had 11 bases not matched to a gene; V was cut back by 6 bases and J by 5 bases. CDR1 is DFQATT and CDR2 is SNEGSKA in the germline V gene (reference sequence). CDR3 sequence: CSALSGQGTNEQYF. The CDR3 bases are TGCAGTGCCCTCAGCGGACAGGGGACAAACGAGCAGTACTTC.

This clonotype was found many times. The chain employs TRBV7-9 and TRBJ2-5; TRBD2 agrees at 12 bases. The CDR3 contains 18 residues. After removal of 5 bases from V and 1 base from J, the junction contained 11 bases not matched to a gene. CDR1 SEHNR and CDR2 FQNEAQ come from the germline V gene (reference sequence). The CDR3 bases are TGTGCCAGCAGCCCTCCCCCCGGACTAGCGGGGCGCCAAGAGACCCAGTACTTC. The encoded protein is CASSPPPGLAGRQETQYF.